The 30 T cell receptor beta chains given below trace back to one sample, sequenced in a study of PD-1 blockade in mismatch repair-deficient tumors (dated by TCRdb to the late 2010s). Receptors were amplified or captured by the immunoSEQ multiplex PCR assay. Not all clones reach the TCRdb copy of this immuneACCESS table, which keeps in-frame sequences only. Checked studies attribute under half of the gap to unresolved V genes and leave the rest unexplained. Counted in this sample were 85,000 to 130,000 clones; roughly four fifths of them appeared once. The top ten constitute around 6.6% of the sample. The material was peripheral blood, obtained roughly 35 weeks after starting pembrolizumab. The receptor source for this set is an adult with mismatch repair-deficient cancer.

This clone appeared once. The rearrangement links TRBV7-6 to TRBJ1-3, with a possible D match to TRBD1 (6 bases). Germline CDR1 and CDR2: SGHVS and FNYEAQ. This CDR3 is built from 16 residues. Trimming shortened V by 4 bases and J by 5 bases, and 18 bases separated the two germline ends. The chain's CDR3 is CASSSLAGRGRNTIYF. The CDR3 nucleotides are TGTGCCAGCAGCTCCCTAGCGGGCAGGGGACGAAACACCATATATTTT.

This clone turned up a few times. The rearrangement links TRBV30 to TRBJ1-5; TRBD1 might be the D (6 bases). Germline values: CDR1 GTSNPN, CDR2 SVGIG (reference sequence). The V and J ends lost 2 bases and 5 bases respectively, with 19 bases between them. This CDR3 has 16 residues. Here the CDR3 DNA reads TGTGCCTGGAGTAGGTCGCGAGTGGGGGCCGATCAGCCCCAGCATTTT. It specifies CAWSRSRVGADQPQHF.

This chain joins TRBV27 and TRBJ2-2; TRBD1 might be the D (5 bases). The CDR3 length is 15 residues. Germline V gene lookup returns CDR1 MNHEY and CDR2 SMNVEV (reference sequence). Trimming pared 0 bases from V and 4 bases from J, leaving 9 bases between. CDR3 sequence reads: CASSLSAGFTGELFF. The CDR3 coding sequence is TGTGCCAGCAGTTTATCGGCAGGGTTCACCGGGGAGCTGTTTTTT.

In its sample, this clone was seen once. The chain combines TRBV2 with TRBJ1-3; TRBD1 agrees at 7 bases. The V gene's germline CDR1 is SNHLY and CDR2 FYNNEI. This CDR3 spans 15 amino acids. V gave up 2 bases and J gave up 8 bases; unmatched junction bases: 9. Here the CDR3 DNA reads TGTGCCAGCAGTGAAAGGGACAGTCGGATTGACACCATATATTTT. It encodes CASSERDSRIDTIYF.

CDR3 amino acids: CASRDSNQPQHF. CDR3 DNA sequence: TGTGCCAGCAGGGACAGCAATCAGCCCCAGCATTTT. The chain combines TRBV6-1 with TRBJ1-5; D unresolved. Germline CDR1 and CDR2: MNHNS and SASEGT. Trimming shortened V by 6 bases and J by 1 base, and 4 bases separated the two germline ends. The CDR3 is 12 amino acids.

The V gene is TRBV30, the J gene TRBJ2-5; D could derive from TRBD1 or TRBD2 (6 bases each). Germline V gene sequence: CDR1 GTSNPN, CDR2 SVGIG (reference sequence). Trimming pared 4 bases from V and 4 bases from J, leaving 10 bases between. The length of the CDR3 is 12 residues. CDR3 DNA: TGTGCCTGGACCGGGGGCGCAGAGACCCAGTACTTC. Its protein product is CAWTGGAETQYF.

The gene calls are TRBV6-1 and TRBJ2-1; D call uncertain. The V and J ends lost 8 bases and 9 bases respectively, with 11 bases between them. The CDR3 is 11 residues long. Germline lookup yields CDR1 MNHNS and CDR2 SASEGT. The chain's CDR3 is CASSSLAEQFF. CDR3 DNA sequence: TGTGCCAGCTCGAGCCTTGCTGAGCAGTTCTTC.

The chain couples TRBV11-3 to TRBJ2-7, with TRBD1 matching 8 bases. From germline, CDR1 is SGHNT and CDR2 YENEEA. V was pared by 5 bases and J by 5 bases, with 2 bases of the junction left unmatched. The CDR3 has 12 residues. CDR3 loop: CASSETGDEQYF. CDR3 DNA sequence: TGTGCCAGCAGCGAGACAGGGGACGAGCAGTACTTC.

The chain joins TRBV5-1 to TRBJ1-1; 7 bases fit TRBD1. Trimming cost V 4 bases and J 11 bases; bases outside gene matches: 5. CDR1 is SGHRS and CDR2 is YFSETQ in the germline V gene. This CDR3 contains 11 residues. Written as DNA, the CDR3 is TGCGCCAGCAGCACAGGGGATGGGGCTTTCTTT. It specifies CASSTGDGAFF.

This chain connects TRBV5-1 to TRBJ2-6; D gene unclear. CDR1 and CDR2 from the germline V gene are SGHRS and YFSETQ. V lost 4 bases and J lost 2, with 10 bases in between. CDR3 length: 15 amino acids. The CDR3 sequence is CASSVDIPGANVLTF. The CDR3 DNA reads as TGCGCCAGCAGCGTTGACATCCCTGGGGCCAACGTCCTGACTTTC.

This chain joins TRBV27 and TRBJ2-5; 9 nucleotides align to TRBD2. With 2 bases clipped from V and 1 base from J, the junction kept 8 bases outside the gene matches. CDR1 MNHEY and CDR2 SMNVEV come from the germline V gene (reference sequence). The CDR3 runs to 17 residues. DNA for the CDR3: TGTGCCAGCAGTTTAGGGTTAGCGGGAGTGAGCCAAGAGACCCAGTACTTC. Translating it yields CASSLGLAGVSQETQYF.

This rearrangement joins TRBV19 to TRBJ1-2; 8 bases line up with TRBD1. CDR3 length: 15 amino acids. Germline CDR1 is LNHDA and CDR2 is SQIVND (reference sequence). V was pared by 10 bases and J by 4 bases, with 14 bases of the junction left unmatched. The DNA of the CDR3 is TGTGCCACCGCCTACCCATCCGGGACAGGCTATGGCTACACCTTC. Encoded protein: CATAYPSGTGYGYTF.

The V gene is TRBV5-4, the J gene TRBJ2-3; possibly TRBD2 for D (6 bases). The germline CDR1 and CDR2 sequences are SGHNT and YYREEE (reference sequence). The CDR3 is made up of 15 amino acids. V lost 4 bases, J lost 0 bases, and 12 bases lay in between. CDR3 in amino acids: CASSLSGSSTDTQYF. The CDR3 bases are TGTGCCAGCAGCCTAAGCGGGTCTAGCACAGATACGCAGTATTTT. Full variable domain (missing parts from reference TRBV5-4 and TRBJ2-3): ETGVTQSPTHLIKTRGQQVTLRCSSQSGHNTVSWYQQALGQGPQFIFQYYREEENGRGNFPPRFSGLQFPNYSSELNVNALELDDSALYLCASSLSGSSTDTQYFGPGTRLTVL.

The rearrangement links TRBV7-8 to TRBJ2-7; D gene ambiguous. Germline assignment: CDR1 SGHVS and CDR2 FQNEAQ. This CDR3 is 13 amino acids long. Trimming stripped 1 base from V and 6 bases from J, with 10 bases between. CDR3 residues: CASSLGAPGEQYF. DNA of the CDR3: TGTGCCAGCAGCTTAGGAGCCCCAGGCGAGCAGTACTTC. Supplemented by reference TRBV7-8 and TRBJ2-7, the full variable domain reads GAGVSQSPRYKVAKRGQDVALRCDPISGHVSLFWYQQALGQGPEFLTYFQNEAQLDKSGLPSDRFFAERPEGSVSTLKIQRTQQEDSAVYLCASSLGAPGEQYFGPGTRLTVT.

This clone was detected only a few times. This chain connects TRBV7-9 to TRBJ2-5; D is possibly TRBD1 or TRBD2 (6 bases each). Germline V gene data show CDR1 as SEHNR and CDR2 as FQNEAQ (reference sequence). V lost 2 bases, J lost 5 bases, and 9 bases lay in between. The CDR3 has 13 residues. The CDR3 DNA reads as TGTGCCAGCAGCTTAAAGGGGGGCGAGACCCAGTACTTC. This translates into CASSLKGGETQYF.

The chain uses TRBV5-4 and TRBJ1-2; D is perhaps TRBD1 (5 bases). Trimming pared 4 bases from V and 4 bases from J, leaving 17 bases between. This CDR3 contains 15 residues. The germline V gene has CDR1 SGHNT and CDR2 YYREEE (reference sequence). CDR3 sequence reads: CASSQITGRGYGYTF. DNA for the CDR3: TGTGCCAGCAGCCAAATAACGGGACGAGGCTATGGCTACACCTTC.

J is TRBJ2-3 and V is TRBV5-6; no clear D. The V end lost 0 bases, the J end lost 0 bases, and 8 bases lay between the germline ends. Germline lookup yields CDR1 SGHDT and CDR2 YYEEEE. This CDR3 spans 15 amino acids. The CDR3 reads CASSLAVFSTDTQYF. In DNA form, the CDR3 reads TGTGCCAGCAGCTTGGCCGTTTTTAGCACAGATACGCAGTATTTT. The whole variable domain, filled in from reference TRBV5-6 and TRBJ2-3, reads DAGVTQSPTHLIKTRGQQVTLRCSPKSGHDTVSWYQQALGQGPQFIFQYYEEEERQRGNFPDRFSGHQFPNYSSELNVNALLLGDSALYLCASSLAVFSTDTQYFGPGTRLTVL.

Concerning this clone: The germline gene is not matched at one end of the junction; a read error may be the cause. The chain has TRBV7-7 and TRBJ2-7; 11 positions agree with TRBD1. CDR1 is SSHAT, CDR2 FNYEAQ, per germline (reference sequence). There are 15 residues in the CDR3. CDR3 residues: CASSLGQGADYEQYF. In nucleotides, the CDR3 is TGTGCTAGCAGCTTAGGACAGGGGGCGGATTACGAGCAGTACTTC.

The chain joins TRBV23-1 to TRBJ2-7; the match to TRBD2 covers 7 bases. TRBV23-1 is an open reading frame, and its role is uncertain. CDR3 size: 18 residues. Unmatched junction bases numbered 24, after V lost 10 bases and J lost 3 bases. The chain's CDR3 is CATFSGAGQISGGYEQYF. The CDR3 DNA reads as TGCGCCACCTTCTCCGGGGCAGGGCAAATTTCGGGAGGCTACGAGCAGTACTTC.

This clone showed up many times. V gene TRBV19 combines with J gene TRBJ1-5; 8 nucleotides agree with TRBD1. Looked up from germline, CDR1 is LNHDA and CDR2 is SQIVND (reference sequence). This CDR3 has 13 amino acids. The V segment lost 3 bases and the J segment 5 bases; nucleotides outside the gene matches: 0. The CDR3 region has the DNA TGTGCCAGTAGTATGACAGGGGATCAGCCCCAGCATTTT. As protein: CASSMTGDQPQHF.

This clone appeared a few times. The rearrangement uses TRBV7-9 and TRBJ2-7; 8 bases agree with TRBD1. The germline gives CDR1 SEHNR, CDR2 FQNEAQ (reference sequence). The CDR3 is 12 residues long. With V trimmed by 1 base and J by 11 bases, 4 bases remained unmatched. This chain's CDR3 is CASSLVGQDEYF. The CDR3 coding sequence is TGTGCCAGCAGCTTAGTGGGACAGGATGAGTACTTC.

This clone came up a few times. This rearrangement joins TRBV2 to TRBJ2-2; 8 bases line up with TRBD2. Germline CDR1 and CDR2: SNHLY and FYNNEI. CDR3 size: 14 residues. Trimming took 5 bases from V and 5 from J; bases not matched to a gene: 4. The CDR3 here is CASSTGTRTGELFF. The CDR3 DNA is TGTGCCAGCAGTACCGGGACTAGAACCGGGGAGCTGTTTTTT.

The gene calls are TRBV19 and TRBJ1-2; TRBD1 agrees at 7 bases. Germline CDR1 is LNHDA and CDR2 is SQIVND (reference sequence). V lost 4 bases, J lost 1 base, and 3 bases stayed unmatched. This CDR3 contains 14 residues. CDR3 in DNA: TGTGCCAGTAGTACTAACAGGGGTAACTATGGCTACACCTTC. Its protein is CASSTNRGNYGYTF. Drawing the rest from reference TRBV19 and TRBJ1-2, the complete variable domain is DGGITQSPKYLFRKEGQNVTLSCEQNLNHDAMYWYRQDPGQGLRLIYYSQIVNDFQKGDIAEGYSVSREKKESFPLTVTSAQKNPTAFYLCASSTNRGNYGYTFGSGTRLTVV.

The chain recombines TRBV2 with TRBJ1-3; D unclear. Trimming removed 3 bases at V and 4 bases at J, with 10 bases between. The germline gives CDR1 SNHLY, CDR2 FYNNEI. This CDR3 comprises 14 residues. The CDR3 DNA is TGTGCCAGCAGTGAGCAAAGTCACGGAAACACCATATATTTT. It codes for CASSEQSHGNTIYF. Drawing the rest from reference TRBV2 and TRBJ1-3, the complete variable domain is EPEVTQTPSHQVTQMGQEVILRCVPISNHLYFYWYRQILGQKVEFLVSFYNNEISEKSEIFDDQFSVERPDGSNFTLKIRSTKLEDSAMYFCASSEQSHGNTIYFGEGSWLTVV.

CDR3 residues: CASSPGVSYEQYF. CDR3 DNA sequence: TGTGCCAGCTCACCAGGGGTCTCCTACGAGCAGTACTTC. This chain links TRBV18 with TRBJ2-5, with D hard to call. The J call may be mistaken, given a closer DNA end match to TRBJ2-7. The CDR3 loop spans 13 amino acids. Germline V lookup: CDR1 KGHSH, CDR2 LQKENI.

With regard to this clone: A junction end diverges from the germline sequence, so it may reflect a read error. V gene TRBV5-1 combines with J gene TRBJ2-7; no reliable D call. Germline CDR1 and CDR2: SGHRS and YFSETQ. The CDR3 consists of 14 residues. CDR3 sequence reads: CASSLVPGSYEQYF. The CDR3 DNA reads TGTGCCAGCAGCTTGGTTCCAGGCTCCTACGAGCAGTACTTC.

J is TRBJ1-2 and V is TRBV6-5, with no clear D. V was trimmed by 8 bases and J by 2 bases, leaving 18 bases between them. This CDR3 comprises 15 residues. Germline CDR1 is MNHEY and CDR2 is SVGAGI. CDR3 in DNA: TGTGCCAGCGGCAGATCAGTTATCCTCAACTATGGCTACACCTTC. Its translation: CASGRSVILNYGYTF.

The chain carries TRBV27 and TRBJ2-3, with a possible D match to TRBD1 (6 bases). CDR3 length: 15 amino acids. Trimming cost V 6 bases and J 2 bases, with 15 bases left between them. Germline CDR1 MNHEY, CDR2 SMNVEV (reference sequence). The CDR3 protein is CASRLRDIPTDTQYF. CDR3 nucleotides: TGTGCCAGCAGACTCCGGGACATTCCCACAGATACGCAGTATTTT.

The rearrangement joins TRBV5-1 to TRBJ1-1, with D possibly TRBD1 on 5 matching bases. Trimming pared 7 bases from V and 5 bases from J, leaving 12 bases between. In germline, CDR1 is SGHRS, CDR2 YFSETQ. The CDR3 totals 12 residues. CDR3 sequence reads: CASRDRKTEAFF. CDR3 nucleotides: TGCGCCAGCCGGGACCGCAAAACTGAAGCTTTCTTT.

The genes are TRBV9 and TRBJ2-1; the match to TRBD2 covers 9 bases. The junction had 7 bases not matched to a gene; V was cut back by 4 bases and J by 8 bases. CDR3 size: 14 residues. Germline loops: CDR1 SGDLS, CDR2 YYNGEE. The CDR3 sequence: CASSSGTSIHEQFF. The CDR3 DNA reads TGTGCCAGCAGCTCCGGGACTAGCATCCATGAGCAGTTCTTC.